This T cell receptor (beta chain) was captured in a study of identical twins. Trimming removed 2 bases at V and 0 bases at J, with 17 bases between. The germline gives CDR1 MNHNY, CDR2 SVGAGI (reference sequence). The CDR3 sequence is 18 residues long. This clonotype has just a few counts. No antigen is known for it. General observations from the study: Within beta out-of-frame sequences, the excess sharing observed between twins was weaker. Models predicted less out-of-frame TCR alpha sharing in monozygotic twins than was found.

Template switching added a universal primer site, and cDNA bore unique molecular identifiers. TCRdb reprocessed the 5' RACE reads with MiXCR, giving one entry per CDR3 protein. Here the sample spans 1.5 million to 2 million distinct CDR3 sequences, less than 40% being singletons. The sequenced material came from cord blood. This sequence originates from a newborn girl in good health. The chain uses TRBV6-6 and TRBJ1-5; D call uncertain. Here the CDR3 reads CASSYSLRGHNSNQPQHF. The CDR3 nucleotides are TGTGCCAGCAGTTACAGCCTCCGTGGGCACAATAGCAATCAGCCCCAGCATTTT.